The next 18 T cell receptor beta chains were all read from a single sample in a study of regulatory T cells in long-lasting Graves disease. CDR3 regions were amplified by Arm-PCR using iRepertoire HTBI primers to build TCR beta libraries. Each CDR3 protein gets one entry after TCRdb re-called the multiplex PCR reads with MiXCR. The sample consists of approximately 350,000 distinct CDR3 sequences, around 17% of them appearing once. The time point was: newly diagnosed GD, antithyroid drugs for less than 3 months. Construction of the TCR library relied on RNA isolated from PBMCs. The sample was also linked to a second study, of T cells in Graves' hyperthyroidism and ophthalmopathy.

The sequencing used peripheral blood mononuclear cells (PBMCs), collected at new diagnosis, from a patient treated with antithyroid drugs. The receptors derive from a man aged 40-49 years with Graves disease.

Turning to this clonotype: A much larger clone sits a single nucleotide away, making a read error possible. The CDR3, as DNA: TGCGCCAGCACGGATGGGGGCACAGATACGCAGTATTTT. This codes for CASTDGGTDTQYF. V and J are TRBV5-1 and TRBJ2-3, with unresolved D. V lost 6 bases to trimming and J lost 1 base, with 9 bases between them. Germline CDR1 reads SGHRS; CDR2 reads YFSETQ. This CDR3 region has 13 residues.

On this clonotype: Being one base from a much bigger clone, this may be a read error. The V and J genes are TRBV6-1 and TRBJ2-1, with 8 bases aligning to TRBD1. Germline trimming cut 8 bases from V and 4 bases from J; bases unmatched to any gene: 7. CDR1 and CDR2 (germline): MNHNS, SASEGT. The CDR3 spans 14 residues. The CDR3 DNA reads TGTGCCAGCGGCAACAGGGGGACTTACAATGAGCAGTTCTTC. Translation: CASGNRGTYNEQFF.

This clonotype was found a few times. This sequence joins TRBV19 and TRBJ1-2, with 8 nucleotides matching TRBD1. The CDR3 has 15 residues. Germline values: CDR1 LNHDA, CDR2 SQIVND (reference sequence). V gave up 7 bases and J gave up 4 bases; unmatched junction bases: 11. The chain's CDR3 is CASTPDRVFVYGYTF. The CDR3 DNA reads TGTGCCAGTACCCCGGACAGGGTCTTCGTCTATGGCTACACCTTC.

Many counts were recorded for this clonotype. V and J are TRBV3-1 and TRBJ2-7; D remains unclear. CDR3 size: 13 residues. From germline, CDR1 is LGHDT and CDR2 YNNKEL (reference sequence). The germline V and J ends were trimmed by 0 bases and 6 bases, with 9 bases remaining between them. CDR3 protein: CASSQDEESEQYF. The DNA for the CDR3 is TGTGCCAGCAGCCAAGATGAGGAGTCCGAGCAGTACTTC.

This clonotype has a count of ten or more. CDR3 bases: TGTGCCAGCAGTGTAGCGGGCGCCTCCTACAATGAGCAGTTCTTC. It encodes CASSVAGASYNEQFF. J is TRBJ2-1 and V is TRBV28; 7 bases line up with TRBD2. From germline, CDR1 is MDHEN and CDR2 SYDVKM. V shed 5 bases and J 0 bases; nucleotides not matched to a gene: 4. CDR3 length: 15 residues. The full variable domain, in which reference TRBV28 and TRBJ2-1 provide the parts outside the CDR3, is DVKVTQSSRYLVKRTGEKVFLECVQDMDHENMFWYRQDPGLGLRLIYFSYDVKMKEKGDIPEGYSVSREKKERFSLILESASTNQTSMYLCASSVAGASYNEQFFGPGTRLTVL.

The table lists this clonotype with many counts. The CDR3 loop is CASSPRDRDNTEAFF. CDR3 in DNA: TGTGCCAGCAGCCCACGGGACAGAGACAACACTGAAGCTTTCTTT. The chain is built from TRBV9 and TRBJ1-1; 7 bases are shared with TRBD1. This CDR3 is built from 15 residues. The trim removed 4 bases at V and 2 bases at J, leaving 8 bases unmatched. Germline CDR1 reads SGDLS; CDR2 reads YYNGEE.

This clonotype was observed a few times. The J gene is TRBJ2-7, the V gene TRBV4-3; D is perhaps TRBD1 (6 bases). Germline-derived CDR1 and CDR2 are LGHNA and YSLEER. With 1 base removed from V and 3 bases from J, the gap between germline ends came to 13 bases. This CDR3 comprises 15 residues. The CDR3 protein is CASSQGRDIVYEQYF. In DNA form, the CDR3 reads TGCGCCAGCAGCCAAGGTCGGGACATCGTCTACGAGCAGTACTTC.

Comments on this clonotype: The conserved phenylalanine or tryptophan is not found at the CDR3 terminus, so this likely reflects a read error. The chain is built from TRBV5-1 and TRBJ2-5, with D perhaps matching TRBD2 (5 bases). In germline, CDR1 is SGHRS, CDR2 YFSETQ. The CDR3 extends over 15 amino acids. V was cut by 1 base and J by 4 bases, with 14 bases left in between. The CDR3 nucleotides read TGCGCCAGCAGCTTGTTCCAACGGGAAATAGAGACCCAGTACTCC. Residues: CASSLFQREIETQYS.

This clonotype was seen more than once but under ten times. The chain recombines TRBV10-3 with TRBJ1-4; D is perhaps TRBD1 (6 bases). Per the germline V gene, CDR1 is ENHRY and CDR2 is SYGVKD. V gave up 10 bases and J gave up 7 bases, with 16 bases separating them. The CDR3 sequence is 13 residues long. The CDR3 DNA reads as TGTGCCAGCAAGGGGGGGGCTGGTGAAAAACTGTTTTTT. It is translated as CASKGGAGEKLFF.

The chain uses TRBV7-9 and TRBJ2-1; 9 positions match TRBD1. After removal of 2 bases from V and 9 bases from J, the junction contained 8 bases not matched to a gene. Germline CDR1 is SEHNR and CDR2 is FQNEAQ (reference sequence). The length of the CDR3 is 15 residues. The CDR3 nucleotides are TGTGCCAGCAGCTTATCGGACAGGGGATGGGGTGAGCAGTTCTTC. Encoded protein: CASSLSDRGWGEQFF.

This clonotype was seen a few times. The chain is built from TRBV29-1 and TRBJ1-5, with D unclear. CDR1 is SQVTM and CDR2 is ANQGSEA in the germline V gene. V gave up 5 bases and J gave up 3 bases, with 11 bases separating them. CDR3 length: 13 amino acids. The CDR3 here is CSVLLQHNQPQHF. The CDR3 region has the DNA TGCAGCGTTTTGTTACAGCACAATCAGCCCCAGCATTTT.

DNA for the CDR3: TGCAGCGTTGAAGAGGTACAGGGAGTCGGCTACACCTTC. Protein sequence: CSVEEVQGVGYTF. The V and J genes are TRBV29-1 and TRBJ1-2, with D maybe TRBD1 (6 bases). The length of the CDR3 is 13 residues. V was shortened by 0 bases and J by 8 bases, with 13 bases between the two germline ends. The germline V gene encodes CDR1 SQVTM and CDR2 ANQGSEA. Based on the CDR3 plus reference TRBV29-1 and TRBJ1-2, the full variable domain is SAVISQKPSRDICQRGTSLTIQCQVDSQVTMMFWYRQQPGQSLTLIATANQGSEATYESGFVIDKFPISRPNLTFSTLTVSNMSPEDSSIYLCSVEEVQGVGYTFGSGTRLTVV.

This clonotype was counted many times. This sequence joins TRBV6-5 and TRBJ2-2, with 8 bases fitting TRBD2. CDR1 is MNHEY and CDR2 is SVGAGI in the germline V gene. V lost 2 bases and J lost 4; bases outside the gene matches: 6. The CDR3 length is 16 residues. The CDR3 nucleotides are TGTGCCAGCAGTTACGGAGCGGGGGTCGGCACCGGGGAGCTGTTTTTT. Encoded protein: CASSYGAGVGTGELFF.

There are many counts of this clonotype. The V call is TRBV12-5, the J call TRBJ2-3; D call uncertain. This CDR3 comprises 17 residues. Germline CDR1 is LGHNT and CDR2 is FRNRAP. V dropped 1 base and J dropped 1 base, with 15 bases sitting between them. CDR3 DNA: TGTGCTAGTGGTTTGGGAGAGACCCTCCCTGGCACAGATACGCAGTATTTT. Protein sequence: CASGLGETLPGTDTQYF.

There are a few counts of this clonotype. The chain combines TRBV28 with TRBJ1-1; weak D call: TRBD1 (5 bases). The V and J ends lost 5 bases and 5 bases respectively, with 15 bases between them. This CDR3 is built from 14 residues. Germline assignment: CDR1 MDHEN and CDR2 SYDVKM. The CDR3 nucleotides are TGTGCCAGCAGTGTCCCGGGATCAGGGACTGAAGCTTTCTTT. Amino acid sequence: CASSVPGSGTEAFF.

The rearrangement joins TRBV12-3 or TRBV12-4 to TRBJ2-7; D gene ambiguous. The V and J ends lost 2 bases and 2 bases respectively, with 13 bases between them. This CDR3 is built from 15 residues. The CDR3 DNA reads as TGTGCCAGCAGTTTAAAGGGTCAACCCCCCTACGAGCAGTACTTC. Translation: CASSLKGQPPYEQYF.

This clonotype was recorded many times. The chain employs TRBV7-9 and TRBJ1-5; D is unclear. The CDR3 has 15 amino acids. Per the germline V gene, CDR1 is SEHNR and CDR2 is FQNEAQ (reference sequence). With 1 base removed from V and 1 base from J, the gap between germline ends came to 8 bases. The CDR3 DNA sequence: TGTGCCAGCAGCTTAGATTTAGGGAGCAATCAGCCCCAGCATTTT. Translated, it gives CASSLDLGSNQPQHF. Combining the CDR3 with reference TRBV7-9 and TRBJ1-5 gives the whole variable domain DTGVSQNPRHKITKRGQNVTFRCDPISEHNRLYWYRQTLGQGPEFLTYFQNEAQLEKSRLLSDRFSAERPKGSFSTLEIQRTEQGDSAMYLCASSLDLGSNQPQHFGDGTRLSIL.

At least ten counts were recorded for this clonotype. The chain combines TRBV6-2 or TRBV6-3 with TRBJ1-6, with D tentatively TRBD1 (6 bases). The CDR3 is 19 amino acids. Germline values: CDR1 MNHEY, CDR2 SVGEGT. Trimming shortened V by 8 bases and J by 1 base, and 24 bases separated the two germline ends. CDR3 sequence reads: CASGQRGRWNWSYNSPLHF. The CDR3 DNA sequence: TGTGCCAGCGGACAGCGTGGGCGCTGGAACTGGTCCTATAATTCACCCCTCCACTTT.